This TCR beta chain was identified in a study of shared clonotypes between healthy human individuals. CDR1 and CDR2 (germline): MGHRA, YSYEKL. CDR3 length: 17 residues. Between the trimmed V and J ends, which lost 3 bases and 0 bases, there was a span of 17 bases. TCRdb's copy holds only in-frame clones and misses some; the assay was immunoSEQ multiplex PCR. The sample consists of around 2.5 million clones, under 95% of them appearing once. This chain joins TRBV4-1 and TRBJ2-5; D remains unclear. This receptor was taken from a man aged 18 to 30 in good health. Some clones in this sample may be carry-over from other donors' samples. The sample consisted of naive CD4+ T cells from PBMCs. The subset: CD45RA+ positively selected. CDR3 sequence reads: CASSQPIGFGYQETQYF. The CDR3 DNA sequence: TGCGCCAGCAGCCAGCCGATCGGCTTTGGGTACCAAGAGACCCAGTACTTC.